These 19 T cell receptor beta chains were all obtained from the same sample, sequenced in a study of beta chain features in type 1 diabetes. Expressed TCRB transcripts were sequenced because the isolated RNA had all been reverse transcribed beforehand. Clones were sequenced by immunoSEQ multiplex PCR, and TCRdb holds only the in-frame ones, with some missing. This table holds some 150,000 clones, about a tenth found once. Material: central memory CD4+ T cells from blood. Receptors were obtained from a woman aged 40 to 50 in good health.

This clone was counted between two and nine times. The chain employs TRBV7-8 and TRBJ2-3, with 9 bases matching TRBD2. The CDR3 is 17 residues long. V shed 6 bases, J shed 4 bases, and the junction held 14 bases outside the gene matches. CDR1 is SGHVS, CDR2 FQNEAQ, per germline. CDR3 residues: CASSAGQRGVGADTQYF. CDR3 nucleotide sequence: TGTGCCAGCAGTGCCGGGCAGCGGGGGGTAGGGGCAGATACGCAGTATTTT.

This clone was counted only a few times. CDR3 sequence (DNA): TGCAGTGTGGTAGGGGAAGAGACCCAGTACTTC. Translation: CSVVGEETQYF. This rearrangement joins TRBV20-1 to TRBJ2-5; possibly TRBD1 for D (5 bases). V was trimmed by 7 bases and J by 3 bases, leaving 9 bases between them. The CDR3 runs 11 residues. Germline lookup yields CDR1 DFQATT and CDR2 SNEGSKA (reference sequence).

This clone was seen more than once but under ten times. The rearrangement uses TRBV6-5 and TRBJ1-1; 7 bases align to TRBD1. V shed 9 bases and J 1 base; nucleotides not matched to a gene: 8. CDR1 is MNHEY, CDR2 SVGAGI, per germline. This CDR3 comprises 14 residues. The CDR3 loop is CASIGTVGNTEAFF. CDR3 nucleotides: TGTGCCAGTATTGGGACAGTGGGGAACACTGAAGCTTTCTTT.

V and J are TRBV5-4 and TRBJ2-3; 8 nucleotides line up with TRBD1. The V gene's germline CDR1 is SGHNT and CDR2 YYREEE (reference sequence). Germline trimming cut 0 bases from V and 6 bases from J; bases unmatched to any gene: 3. The CDR3 sequence is 14 residues long. CDR3: CASSLARGQDTQYF. Here the CDR3 DNA reads TGTGCCAGCAGCTTGGCCAGGGGGCAGGATACGCAGTATTTT. Filled out from reference TRBV5-4 and TRBJ2-3, the complete variable domain reads ETGVTQSPTHLIKTRGQQVTLRCSSQSGHNTVSWYQQALGQGPQFIFQYYREEENGRGNFPPRFSGLQFPNYSSELNVNALELDDSALYLCASSLARGQDTQYFGPGTRLTVL.

The rearrangement joins TRBV7-2 to TRBJ2-3; TRBD2 might be the D (5 bases). The CDR3 has 15 amino acids. V was shortened by 3 bases and J by 6 bases, with 16 bases between the two germline ends. Per germline, CDR1 SGHTA and CDR2 FQGNSA. CDR3 in amino acids: CASSLRPSGSDTQYF. CDR3 coding DNA: TGTGCCAGCAGCTTGCGGCCCTCGGGGTCGGATACGCAGTATTTT.

CDR3 bases: TGCGCCAGCAGCCAAGCCGGGACAGGGGGTGTCTACGAGCAGTACTTC. It specifies CASSQAGTGGVYEQYF. The chain employs TRBV4-1 and TRBJ2-5, with 11 bases fitting TRBD1. The J call may be in error: the DNA end matches TRBJ2-7 better. This CDR3 region has 16 residues. Per germline, CDR1 MGHRA and CDR2 YSYEKL.

The V gene is TRBV4-1, the J gene TRBJ2-7; D is undetermined. Trimming took 4 bases from V and 0 from J, leaving 10 bases between them. CDR1 is MGHRA, CDR2 YSYEKL, per germline. The CDR3 is 14 residues long. The CDR3 DNA reads as TGCGCCAGCAGCCCGACACAAAGCTCCTACGAGCAGTACTTC. It encodes CASSPTQSSYEQYF.

This clone was seen only a few times. The chain combines TRBV5-1 with TRBJ2-3, with D possibly being TRBD2 (5 bases). There are 14 residues in the CDR3. The germline gives CDR1 SGHRS, CDR2 YFSETQ. V was cut by 4 bases and J by 2 bases, with 11 bases left in between. The CDR3 region is CASSPGSVTDTQYF. In DNA, the CDR3 is TGCGCCAGCAGCCCGGGGAGTGTCACAGATACGCAGTATTTT.

This clone has only a few counts. This sequence joins TRBV18 and TRBJ2-1; D ambiguous. Germline V gene data show CDR1 as KGHSH and CDR2 as LQKENI. Trimming pared 0 bases from V and 8 bases from J, leaving 14 bases between. The CDR3 is 15 amino acids. The DNA for the CDR3 is TGTGCCAGCTCACCACCGGCTTCTAGGTCCGATGAGCAGTTCTTC. Translated, it gives CASSPPASRSDEQFF.

J is TRBJ1-2 and V is TRBV6-4; no definite D call. V was pared by 6 bases and J by 6 bases, with 5 bases between. Germline CDR1 and CDR2: MRHNA and SNTAGT. This CDR3 has 10 residues. The CDR3 sequence: CASRRDGYTF. As DNA, the CDR3 is TGTGCCAGCAGGCGCGATGGCTACACCTTC.

The chain combines TRBV2 with TRBJ1-2; D remains ambiguous. V shed 6 bases and J shed 0 bases, with 23 bases lying between them. This CDR3 is 18 amino acids long. Germline V gives CDR1 SNHLY, CDR2 FYNNEI. The CDR3 protein is CASSFTTRPGGANYGYTF. CDR3 coding DNA: TGTGCCAGCAGCTTCACGACAAGGCCCGGCGGGGCTAACTATGGCTACACCTTC.

This clone was detected only a few times. The V gene is TRBV5-4, the J gene TRBJ2-4; D not resolved. Germline lookup yields CDR1 SGHNT and CDR2 YYREEE (reference sequence). The CDR3 covers 13 residues. Trimming pared 2 bases from V and 4 bases from J, leaving 7 bases between. The CDR3 DNA reads as TGTGCCAGCAGCTTTTACACGAAAAACATTCAGTACTTC. It translates to CASSFYTKNIQYF.

This clone was seen a few times. The genes are TRBV5-6 and TRBJ2-1, with 7 bases aligning to TRBD1. The V gene end was trimmed by 4 bases and the J gene end by 6 bases; junction bases not matched to a gene: 4. Per the germline V gene, CDR1 is SGHDT and CDR2 is YYEEEE. This CDR3 spans 13 amino acids. The CDR3: CASSLQGVNEQFF. DNA of the CDR3: TGTGCCAGCAGCCTCCAGGGGGTCAATGAGCAGTTCTTC.

This clone occurred once. CDR3 DNA: TGTGCCAGCAGCGTAGAGGCGGGGGGCTACACAGATACGCAGTATTTT. The encoded protein is CASSVEAGGYTDTQYF. The chain carries TRBV9 and TRBJ2-3; 8 bases agree with TRBD2. The CDR3 runs to 16 residues. The J segment lost 2 bases and the V segment lost 0 bases, leaving 5 bases of the junction unmatched. Germline V gives CDR1 SGDLS, CDR2 YYNGEE.

The chain uses TRBV21-1 and TRBJ2-7; TRBD2 reflects the table's D call only, with no check against the DNA. TRBV21-1 is a recognized pseudogene. The CDR3 has 14 residues. CDR3 in DNA: TGTGCCAGCAGCAAAGCATCCGGGGACTACGAGCAGTACTTC. It specifies CASSKASGDYEQYF.

This clone was found a few times. J is TRBJ2-6 and V is TRBV19; 8 bases match TRBD1. The length of the CDR3 is 16 residues. CDR1 LNHDA and CDR2 SQIVND come from the germline V gene (reference sequence). V was clipped by 5 bases and J by 3 bases; unmatched bases: 6. CDR3 sequence (DNA): TGTGCCAGTAGTGTTGACAGGGGCGGTGGGGCCAACGTCCTGACTTTC. It codes for CASSVDRGGGANVLTF.

This clone was seen only a few times. V usage is TRBV5-1 and J usage is TRBJ2-1; the match to TRBD1 covers 8 bases. Germline CDR1 is SGHRS and CDR2 is YFSETQ. Trimming took 5 bases from V and 2 from J; bases not matched to a gene: 3. This CDR3 has 14 amino acids. The CDR3 DNA reads TGCGCCAGCAGTCCGGGACAGGCCTACAATGAGCAGTTCTTC. This gives the protein CASSPGQAYNEQFF.

The V call is TRBV5-1, the J call TRBJ2-3, with 15 bases lining up with TRBD2. The CDR3 has 16 residues. Germline CDR1 and CDR2: SGHRS and YFSETQ. V gave up 4 bases and J gave up 6 bases; unmatched junction bases: 6. CDR3 sequence (DNA): TGCGCCAGCAGCCCCAGGACTAGCGGGGGGGCTGATACGCAGTATTTT. Protein product: CASSPRTSGGADTQYF.

This clone was seen only a few times. This sequence joins TRBV29-1 and TRBJ2-3; TRBD2 matches 11 bases. Germline CDR1 and CDR2: SQVTM and ANQGSEA. Trimming took 3 bases from V and 4 from J; bases not matched to a gene: 6. The CDR3 consists of 15 residues. CDR3 sequence: CSVEASGGTADTQYF. The CDR3 DNA reads TGCAGCGTTGAGGCTAGCGGGGGGACCGCAGATACGCAGTATTTT.